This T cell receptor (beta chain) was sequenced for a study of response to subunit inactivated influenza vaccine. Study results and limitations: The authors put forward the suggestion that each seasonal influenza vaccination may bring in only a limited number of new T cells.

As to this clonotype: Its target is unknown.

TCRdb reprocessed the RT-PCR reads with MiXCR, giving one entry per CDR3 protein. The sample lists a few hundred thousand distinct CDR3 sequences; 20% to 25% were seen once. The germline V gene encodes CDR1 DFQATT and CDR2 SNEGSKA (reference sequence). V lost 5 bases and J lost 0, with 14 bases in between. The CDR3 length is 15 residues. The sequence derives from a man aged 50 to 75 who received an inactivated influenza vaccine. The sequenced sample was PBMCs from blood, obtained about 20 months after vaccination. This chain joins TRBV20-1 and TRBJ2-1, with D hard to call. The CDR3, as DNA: TGCAGTGCTCCGTGGCTGGGTAGCTCCTACAATGAGCAGTTCTTC. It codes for CSAPWLGSSYNEQFF.